A single sample is the source of the 20 T cell receptor beta chains below, sequenced in a study of T cell responses to AZD1222 COVID-19 vaccine. Some clones are missing from TCRdb's copy, which holds only in-frame ones; the method was immunoSEQ multiplex PCR. The profile covers fewer than 200,000 clones, with 90% to 95% appearing a single time and approximately 1.6% taken by the ten largest. Here the sequenced sample was peripheral blood, taken 28 days after the second AZD1222 dose. These receptors were obtained from an adult who received the AZD1222 COVID-19 vaccine.

The chain couples TRBV19 to TRBJ1-6; 7 bases align to TRBD1. CDR1 is LNHDA and CDR2 is SQIVND in the germline V gene (reference sequence). After removal of 6 bases from V and 0 bases from J, the junction contained 11 bases not matched to a gene. This CDR3 comprises 18 residues. CDR3 loop: CASSPYRGTSSYNSPLHF. The CDR3, as DNA: TGTGCCAGTAGCCCCTACAGGGGCACAAGCTCCTATAATTCACCCCTCCACTTT.

This rearrangement joins TRBV7-2 to TRBJ2-2; the D is unclear. CDR1 is SGHTA, CDR2 FQGNSA, per germline. The CDR3 totals 15 residues. The germline V and J ends were trimmed by 6 bases and 2 bases, with 13 bases remaining between them. CDR3 nucleotides: TGTGCCAGCAGTTCTAGACTTCTAAACACCGGGGAGCTGTTTTTT. Amino acids: CASSSRLLNTGELFF.

This clone was seen just once. V gene TRBV4-3 combines with J gene TRBJ1-2; D unresolved. This CDR3 region has 15 residues. Germline lookup yields CDR1 LGHNA and CDR2 YSLEER. Deletions cut 0 bases from V and 2 bases from J, with 10 bases between. The CDR3 DNA follows: TGCGCCAGCAGCCAAGACCAGATTCCGAACTATGGCTACACCTTC. Residues: CASSQDQIPNYGYTF.

This clone was counted between two and nine times. The chain has TRBV23-1 and TRBJ2-2; 11 bases map to TRBD2. TRBV23-1 is an open reading frame, and its role is uncertain. Trimming removed 7 bases from V and 4 bases from J; junction bases left unmatched: 20. CDR3 length equals 20 residues. The CDR3 nucleotides read TGCGCCAGCACCCCTGCCTATTCAAAACTAGCGGGAGCTTTCACCGGGGAGCTGTTTTTT. Amino acids: CASTPAYSKLAGAFTGELFF.

On this clone: The sample has other DNA sequences that encode this CDR3 too. The V and J genes are TRBV6-5 and TRBJ1-1; no definite D call. Germline V gives CDR1 MNHEY, CDR2 SVGAGI. Trimming cost V 7 bases and J 1 base, with 4 bases left between them. The CDR3 is 11 residues long. The CDR3 DNA sequence: TGTGCCAGCACGGGGAACACTGAAGCTTTCTTT. This sequence encodes CASTGNTEAFF.

The chain couples TRBV7-9 to TRBJ2-7, with D tentatively TRBD2 (6 bases). Per the germline V gene, CDR1 is SEHNR and CDR2 is FQNEAQ (reference sequence). CDR3 size: 15 residues. V was cut by 0 bases and J by 5 bases, with 14 bases left in between. Here the CDR3 reads CASSLAGDWDHEQYF. The CDR3 region has the DNA TGTGCCAGCAGCTTAGCTGGGGACTGGGACCACGAGCAGTACTTC.

The chain recombines TRBV18 with TRBJ1-4; no reliable D call. The CDR3 consists of 15 residues. The germline V and J ends were trimmed by 3 bases and 4 bases, with 12 bases remaining between them. The germline CDR1 and CDR2 sequences are KGHSH and LQKENI. The DNA of the CDR3 is TGTGCCAGCTCACCGTCGTTAACCGATAATGAAAAACTGTTTTTT. It encodes CASSPSLTDNEKLFF.

The rearrangement uses TRBV7-2 and TRBJ1-6; 7 bases are a match to TRBD1. The germline V gene has CDR1 SGHTA and CDR2 FQGNSA. V was clipped by 6 bases and J by 7 bases; unmatched bases: 9. The CDR3 consists of 15 residues. This CDR3 reads CASRSRQGANSPLHF. The DNA for the CDR3 is TGTGCCAGCAGGTCGAGACAGGGCGCAAATTCACCCCTCCACTTT.

This clone has a single count. The rearrangement links TRBV5-1 to TRBJ2-1; TRBD2 aligns across 7 bases. CDR1 and CDR2 (germline): SGHRS, YFSETQ. The V segment lost 0 bases and the J segment 12 bases; nucleotides outside the gene matches: 6. There are 13 residues in the CDR3. CDR3 amino acids: CASSLEGREGQFF. In DNA form, the CDR3 reads TGCGCCAGCAGCTTGGAAGGCAGGGAGGGGCAGTTCTTC. The whole variable domain, remainder taken from reference TRBV5-1 and TRBJ2-1, is KAGVTQTPRYLIKTRGQQVTLSCSPISGHRSVSWYQQTPGQGLQFLFEYFSETQRNKGNFPGRFSGRQFSNSRSEMNVSTLELGDSALYLCASSLEGREGQFFGPGTRLTVL.

The genes are TRBV25-1 and TRBJ2-1; D tentatively fits TRBD1 or TRBD2 (5 bases each). The germline V gene has CDR1 MGHDK and CDR2 SYGVNS. With 8 bases removed from V and 6 bases from J, the gap between germline ends came to 20 bases. The CDR3 runs to 15 residues. CDR3 coding DNA: TGTGCCAGCGGGGGTCAGGTAGTGATGGGCAATGAGCAGTTCTTC. It codes for CASGGQVVMGNEQFF. Variable domain in full (rest from reference TRBV25-1 and TRBJ2-1): EADIYQTPRYLVIGTGKKITLECSQTMGHDKMYWYQQDPGMELHLIHYSYGVNSTEKGDLSSESTVSRIRTEHFPLTLESARPSHTSQYLCASGGQVVMGNEQFFGPGTRLTVL.

The chain uses TRBV7-9 and TRBJ2-4; D ambiguous. V was trimmed by 0 bases and J by 0 bases, leaving 3 bases between them. Germline V CDR1 and CDR2: SEHNR, FQNEAQ (reference sequence). CDR3 length equals 14 residues. The CDR3: CASSLAGAKNIQYF. The DNA of the CDR3 is TGTGCCAGCAGCTTAGCGGGAGCCAAAAACATTCAGTACTTC.

The chain combines TRBV5-4 with TRBJ2-2, with 10 bases that match TRBD2. J gave up 6 bases and V 5 bases, and 4 bases lay outside the gene matches. The CDR3 totals 14 residues. Germline V CDR1 and CDR2: SGHNT, YYREEE (reference sequence). The CDR3 region has the DNA TGTGCCAGCAGACCCAGCGGGAGGGCCGGGGAGCTGTTTTTT. Protein product: CASRPSGRAGELFF.

With regard to this clone: Other DNA sequences in this specimen translate into the identical CDR3. The chain employs TRBV12-3 or TRBV12-4 and TRBJ2-5, with D unclear. Trimming cost V 1 base and J 4 bases, with 1 base left between them. The CDR3 has 11 amino acids. Here the CDR3 DNA reads TGTGCCAGCAGTTTAGGAGAGACCCAGTACTTC. Protein: CASSLGETQYF.

This chain uses TRBV6-5 with TRBJ1-1; D might be TRBD1 (6 bases). Trimming removed 6 bases from V and 1 base from J, with 15 bases in between. CDR1 is MNHEY, CDR2 SVGAGI, per germline. CDR3 length: 15 residues. CDR3 coding DNA: TGTGCCAGCAGGAGCGGGACAACTCCGAACACTGAAGCTTTCTTT. Protein sequence: CASRSGTTPNTEAFF.

This chain connects TRBV28 to TRBJ1-1; possibly TRBD1 for D (5 bases). The CDR3 extends over 14 amino acids. The V end lost 2 bases, the J end lost 4 bases, and 11 bases lay between the germline ends. The V gene's germline CDR1 is MDHEN and CDR2 SYDVKM. The CDR3 here is CASSLLQALTEAFF. The DNA for the CDR3 is TGTGCCAGCAGTTTACTACAGGCACTCACTGAAGCTTTCTTT. Looking up the rest from reference TRBV28 and TRBJ1-1 gives the full variable domain: DVKVTQSSRYLVKRTGEKVFLECVQDMDHENMFWYRQDPGLGLRLIYFSYDVKMKEKGDIPEGYSVSREKKERFSLILESASTNQTSMYLCASSLLQALTEAFFGQGTRLTVV.

The chain carries TRBV15 and TRBJ2-4; 7 positions match TRBD2. V was clipped by 3 bases and J by 6 bases; unmatched bases: 5. CDR1 is LNHNV and CDR2 is YYDKDF in the germline V gene (reference sequence). This CDR3 spans 14 amino acids. CDR3 in DNA: TGTGCCACCAGCAGTGGACTAGAGTCAAACATTCAGTACTTC. It is translated as CATSSGLESNIQYF.

This clone has a single count. The V gene is TRBV7-9, the J gene TRBJ1-1; D is possibly TRBD1 (5 bases). CDR1 is SEHNR and CDR2 is FQNEAQ in the germline V gene (reference sequence). CDR3 size: 12 residues. Trimming removed 5 bases from V and 9 bases from J, with 13 bases in between. CDR3 nucleotides: TGTGCCAGCAGCCTATCGGGGGGGAAAGCTTTCTTT. As protein: CASSLSGGKAFF.

This clone was seen just once. The gene calls are TRBV6-5 and TRBJ2-3, with a possible D match to TRBD2 (5 bases). The V end lost 6 bases, the J end lost 0 bases, and 10 bases lay between the germline ends. There are 14 residues in the CDR3. Germline V CDR1 and CDR2: MNHEY, SVGAGI. The CDR3 coding sequence is TGTGCCAGCAGAGGTAGCGCAAGCACAGATACGCAGTATTTT. As protein: CASRGSASTDTQYF.

The sample holds one count of this clone. V and J are TRBV6-5 and TRBJ1-1; D is undetermined. V was pared by 6 bases and J by 6 bases, with 14 bases between. CDR3 length: 13 residues. Germline V gene lookup returns CDR1 MNHEY and CDR2 SVGAGI. The CDR3 is CASRARVVAEAFF. The CDR3 DNA reads TGTGCCAGCAGGGCCCGGGTGGTCGCTGAAGCTTTCTTT.

The chain couples TRBV19 to TRBJ2-2, with 10 bases lining up with TRBD2. The CDR3 sequence is 15 residues long. V was clipped by 7 bases and J by 2 bases; unmatched bases: 4. Germline V gives CDR1 LNHDA, CDR2 SQIVND (reference sequence). CDR3 nucleotide sequence: TGTGCCAGTAAGGAGCGGGGGGGAAACACCGGGGAGCTGTTTTTT. Its translation: CASKERGGNTGELFF.